This entry lists 14 T cell receptor beta chains sequenced from one sample in a study of T-cell reconstitution after alpha-beta-depleted transplantation in children. Unique molecular identifiers were incorporated during preparation of the TCRbeta library. TCRdb re-called the PCR reads with MiXCR, one entry per CDR3 protein. Of 55,000 to 65,000 distinct CDR3 sequences listed, 44% are singletons. Sequencing was performed on PBMCs, mostly from graft donor cells, taken 360 days after TCRalphabeta/CD19-depleted stem cell transplant. The receptors were sampled from a male patient between 10 and 17 years old who had a stem cell transplant for acute lymphoblastic leukemia, so the T cells may come from the graft donor.

The rearrangement joins TRBV4-1 to TRBJ2-7, with D unresolved. There are 15 residues in the CDR3. The germline V gene encodes CDR1 MGHRA and CDR2 YSYEKL. The V and J ends lost 1 base and 4 bases respectively, with 14 bases between them. CDR3 residues: CASSQVLDLTYEQYF. The CDR3 DNA sequence: TGCGCCAGCAGCCAAGTTTTAGACCTGACATACGAGCAGTACTTC.

With regard to this clonotype: At one end the junction does not follow the germline gene, possibly because of a read error. This chain uses TRBV12-3 or TRBV12-4 with TRBJ2-1; a weak D match, TRBD2 (5 bases). This CDR3 has 14 amino acids. CDR3 residues: CASSLAGPYNEQFF. For the CDR3, the DNA is TGCGCCAGCAGCTTGGCGGGCCCCTACAATGAGCAGTTCTTC.

The V and J genes are TRBV4-3 and TRBJ2-3; 7 bases align to TRBD1. The V gene's germline CDR1 is LGHNA and CDR2 YSLEER. Trimming took 4 bases from V and 2 from J; bases not matched to a gene: 3. The CDR3 totals 14 residues. DNA of the CDR3: TGCGCCAGCAGCCGGGACAGCCTCACAGATACGCAGTATTTT. Translating it yields CASSRDSLTDTQYF.

CDR3 nucleotide sequence: TGTGCCAGCAGCCACTATCGGGGGACTGTCGAGCTGTTTTTT. Amino acids: CASSHYRGTVELFF. This chain links TRBV5-5 with TRBJ2-2; perhaps TRBD2 as D (6 bases). Per germline, CDR1 SGHKS and CDR2 YYEKEE (reference sequence). V lost 4 bases, J lost 11 bases, and 18 bases lay in between. The CDR3 length is 14 residues.

Ten or more counts support this clonotype. The V call is TRBV4-1, the J call TRBJ2-7; maybe TRBD1 (5 bases). Trimming pared 1 base from V and 7 bases from J, leaving 17 bases between. The CDR3 runs 15 residues. Germline CDR1 and CDR2: MGHRA and YSYEKL. The CDR3 DNA reads as TGCGCCAGCAGCCAAGTTGGTTCACAGGTAGGGGAGCAGTACTTC. It encodes CASSQVGSQVGEQYF.

There are a few counts of this clonotype. This chain links TRBV20-1 with TRBJ2-3; 8 bases agree with TRBD2. Germline CDR1 DFQATT, CDR2 SNEGSKA (reference sequence). The V gene end was trimmed by 3 bases and the J gene end by 3 bases; junction bases not matched to a gene: 11. This CDR3 is 16 amino acids long. The DNA of the CDR3 is TGCAGTGCTAGCCGGGGCTCCCGCGGGAGGACAGATACGCAGTATTTT. It translates to CSASRGSRGRTDTQYF.

V is TRBV29-1 and J is TRBJ2-3; 11 nucleotides align to TRBD1. J lost 2 bases, V lost 7 bases, and 11 bases had no gene match. Per germline, CDR1 SQVTM and CDR2 ANQGSEA. This CDR3 is 16 amino acids long. The CDR3 loop reads CSANKIGQGATDTQYF. The CDR3 DNA is TGCAGCGCCAATAAGATCGGACAGGGGGCCACAGATACGCAGTATTTT.

The chain links TRBV7-2 to TRBJ1-2; D is ambiguous. This CDR3 spans 13 amino acids. Germline CDR1 SGHTA, CDR2 FQGNSA. The V gene lost 6 bases and the J gene lost 8 bases, with 16 bases spanning the gap. The DNA for the CDR3 is TGTGCCAGCAGACCAGACGGGTCTGGGGGCTACACCTTC. It encodes CASRPDGSGGYTF. The full variable domain, completed using reference TRBV7-2 and TRBJ1-2, is GAGVSQSPSNKVTEKGKDVELRCDPISGHTALYWYRQSLGQGLEFLIYFQGNSAPDKSGLPSDRFSAERTGGSVSTLTIQRTQQEDSAVYLCASRPDGSGGYTFGSGTRLTVV.

The chain links TRBV28 to TRBJ2-7; TRBD2 aligns across 8 bases. V lost 6 bases to trimming and J lost 4 bases; unmatched junction nucleotides: 5. The germline V gene has CDR1 MDHEN and CDR2 SYDVKM. CDR3 length: 13 amino acids. The CDR3 bases are TGTGCCAGCAGGCGAGCGGGAGAATACGAGCAGTACTTC. Translation: CASRRAGEYEQYF.

The V call is TRBV28, the J call TRBJ2-1; the D gene is possibly TRBD2 (6 bases). Trimming stripped 2 bases from V and 8 bases from J, with 22 bases between. The germline CDR1 and CDR2 sequences are MDHEN and SYDVKM. The CDR3 covers 17 residues. CDR3 region: CASSLAVRVGGRDEQFF. In DNA, the CDR3 is TGTGCCAGCAGTTTAGCAGTCCGCGTCGGGGGTAGGGATGAGCAGTTCTTC.

This clonotype was recorded once. This chain links TRBV3-1 with TRBJ2-7, with 9 bases fitting TRBD2. V shed 1 base, J shed 7 bases, and the junction held 8 bases outside the gene matches. Per the germline V gene, CDR1 is LGHDT and CDR2 is YNNKEL (reference sequence). The CDR3 sequence is 15 residues long. The CDR3 sequence is CASSQALAGGVEQYF. The CDR3 DNA reads as TGTGCCAGCAGCCAAGCACTAGCGGGCGGAGTGGAGCAGTACTTC.

This sequence joins TRBV6-1 and TRBJ2-5; D gene ambiguous. Germline CDR1 MNHNS, CDR2 SASEGT. V was pared by 8 bases and J by 5 bases, with 12 bases between. The length of the CDR3 is 12 residues. CDR3 in amino acids: CASGYGGETQYF. The CDR3 DNA is TGTGCCAGCGGGTACGGTGGGGAGACCCAGTACTTC.

This clonotype showed up just a few times. The chain uses TRBV9 and TRBJ2-2, with unresolved D. This CDR3 has 13 residues. CDR1 is SGDLS, CDR2 YYNGEE, per germline. The germline V and J ends were trimmed by 5 bases and 2 bases, with 7 bases remaining between them. The CDR3 region has the DNA TGTGCCAGCAGTACCGGAAACACCGGGGAGCTGTTTTTT. It yields the protein CASSTGNTGELFF.

The V and J genes are TRBV2 and TRBJ2-2, with D possibly TRBD1 on 5 matching bases. The CDR3 length is 15 residues. The V and J ends lost 0 bases and 3 bases respectively, with 8 bases between them. Looked up from germline, CDR1 is SNHLY and CDR2 is FYNNEI. The CDR3 coding sequence is TGTGCCAGCAGTGAAGCAAGGGGCGACACCGGGGAGCTGTTTTTT. This sequence encodes CASSEARGDTGELFF.